One sample yielded the 12 T cell receptor beta chains listed below, sequenced in a study of blood T cell repertoires in COVID-19. Assay used: immunoSEQ multiplex PCR; TCRdb lists only in-frame clones, some missing. The table has nearly 250,000 clones, around 85% seen once; the top ten hold over 7.5%. The sample comprised PBMCs or T cells enriched from blood (not recorded which). The receptors were sampled from a woman between 45 and 60 years old with acute COVID-19.

This clone has at least ten counts. The chain recombines TRBV7-2 with TRBJ1-2; D remains ambiguous. V lost 1 base, J lost 8 bases, and 20 bases lay in between. The V gene's germline CDR1 is SGHTA and CDR2 FQGNSA. There are 16 residues in the CDR3. The CDR3 reads CASSLVERLGTKGYTF. The CDR3 DNA reads as TGTGCCAGCAGCTTAGTGGAGCGGCTGGGAACGAAGGGCTACACCTTC. Filled out from reference TRBV7-2 and TRBJ1-2, the complete variable domain reads GAGVSQSPSNKVTEKGKDVELRCDPISGHTALYWYRQSLGQGLEFLIYFQGNSAPDKSGLPSDRFSAERTGGSVSTLTIQRTQQEDSAVYLCASSLVERLGTKGYTFGSGTRLTVV.

This clone has only a few counts. The chain recombines TRBV2 with TRBJ2-5; D might be TRBD2 (5 bases). Trimming removed 6 bases from V and 5 bases from J, with 13 bases in between. There are 13 residues in the CDR3. Looked up from germline, CDR1 is SNHLY and CDR2 is FYNNEI. As DNA, the CDR3 is TGTGCCAGCAGAGGACGGGGATGGGAGACCCAGTACTTC. Its protein product is CASRGRGWETQYF.

The chain couples TRBV5-5 to TRBJ2-7, with D possibly being TRBD2 (6 bases). Trimming took 0 bases from V and 8 from J, leaving 21 bases between them. Germline V gene sequence: CDR1 SGHKS, CDR2 YYEKEE (reference sequence). This CDR3 is built from 16 residues. Here the CDR3 reads CASSLGWDGGRRQQYF. The DNA for the CDR3 is TGTGCCAGCAGCTTGGGCTGGGACGGGGGAAGGCGACAGCAGTACTTC.

DNA of the CDR3: TGTGCCAGCAGCCAAGATGGACAGATGAACACTGAAGCTTTCTTT. This encodes CASSQDGQMNTEAFF. The chain is built from TRBV4-2 and TRBJ1-1; weak D call: TRBD1 (6 bases). CDR3 size: 15 residues. Trimming took 0 bases from V and 0 from J, leaving 8 bases between them. The V gene's germline CDR1 is LGHNA and CDR2 YNFKEQ.

CDR3 protein: CASSQAPGQPNTEAFF. The CDR3 DNA reads as TGTGCCAGCAGCCAAGCGCCGGGACAGCCGAACACTGAAGCTTTCTTT. The genes are TRBV14 and TRBJ1-1, with 7 bases aligning to TRBD1. The CDR3 loop spans 16 amino acids. V gave up 1 base and J gave up 1 base; unmatched junction bases: 6. The germline V gene has CDR1 SGHDN and CDR2 FVKESK.

The rearrangement links TRBV6-2 or TRBV6-3 to TRBJ2-2; 9 positions match TRBD2. Germline values: CDR1 MNHEY, CDR2 SVGEGT. CDR3 size: 19 residues. The trim removed 0 bases at V and 0 bases at J, leaving 8 bases unmatched. The CDR3 spells CASSYSSLAGLTNTGELFF. CDR3 nucleotide sequence: TGTGCCAGCAGTTACTCCTCACTAGCGGGCCTGACGAACACCGGGGAGCTGTTTTTT.

This chain joins TRBV5-1 and TRBJ1-3; a possible D gene is TRBD1 (5 bases). The CDR3 is 14 residues long. The germline gives CDR1 SGHRS, CDR2 YFSETQ. Trimming pared 0 bases from V and 2 bases from J, leaving 6 bases between. The CDR3 DNA reads TGCGCCAGCAGCTTGGGACAGACTGGAAACACCATATATTTT. This codes for CASSLGQTGNTIYF.

The V call is TRBV19, the J call TRBJ1-2; D perhaps matches TRBD1 (6 bases). Germline CDR1 is LNHDA and CDR2 is SQIVND (reference sequence). V dropped 4 bases and J dropped 3 bases, with 12 bases sitting between them. The CDR3 is 14 amino acids. The CDR3 nucleotides read TGTGCCAGTAGTACACAGGGAATTTACTATGGCTACACCTTC. It specifies CASSTQGIYYGYTF. Using reference TRBV19 and TRBJ1-2 for the parts outside the CDR3, the full variable domain is DGGITQSPKYLFRKEGQNVTLSCEQNLNHDAMYWYRQDPGQGLRLIYYSQIVNDFQKGDIAEGYSVSREKKESFPLTVTSAQKNPTAFYLCASSTQGIYYGYTFGSGTRLTVV.

The rearrangement joins TRBV30 to TRBJ1-4; 8 bases align to TRBD1. The CDR3 runs 12 residues. The J segment lost 6 bases and the V segment lost 8 bases, leaving 5 bases of the junction unmatched. Germline CDR1 GTSNPN, CDR2 SVGIG (reference sequence). The CDR3 loop is CALGQGDEKLFF. The CDR3 bases are TGTGCCCTCGGACAGGGAGATGAAAAACTGTTTTTT.

This clone was detected ten times or more. The rearrangement links TRBV7-9 to TRBJ2-1; TRBD2 agrees at 11 bases. CDR3 length: 15 residues. Looked up from germline, CDR1 is SEHNR and CDR2 is FQNEAQ (reference sequence). V lost 5 bases and J lost 7; bases outside the gene matches: 7. The CDR3 DNA is TGTGCCAGCAGCGTGGGACTAGCGGAAAGTAATGAGCAGTTCTTC. This translates into CASSVGLAESNEQFF.

The chain uses TRBV2 and TRBJ2-5; D may be TRBD1 (5 bases). Trimming left V 7 bases short and J 5 bases short, with 8 bases between. The CDR3 runs to 11 residues. Germline lookup yields CDR1 SNHLY and CDR2 FYNNEI. For the CDR3, the DNA is TGTGCCAGCATACAGGCGGAGACCCAGTACTTC. This encodes CASIQAETQYF.

The rearrangement links TRBV12-3 or TRBV12-4 to TRBJ2-3; 8 bases align to TRBD2. CDR3 length: 13 amino acids. V shed 10 bases and J 1 base; nucleotides not matched to a gene: 4. The CDR3 sequence: CATQAGGTDTQYF. CDR3 sequence (DNA): TGTGCCACCCAAGCGGGGGGCACAGATACGCAGTATTTT.